This T cell receptor beta chain was identified during a study of T cell repertoires and Cas9 in healthy adults. Overall study: SpCas9-reactive CD4 and CD8 T cells were characterized for potency, cytotoxicity and lineage.

The CDR3 contains 12 residues. Germline V gene lookup returns CDR1 SQVTM and CDR2 ANQGSEA. V was trimmed by 7 bases and J by 2 bases, leaving 11 bases between them. Study-wide findings and caveats: SpCas9-reactive effector T cells were reportedly restrained in vitro by SpCas9-reactive regulatory T cells.

Data came from immunoSEQ multiplex PCR; TCRdb stores just in-frame clones and leaves some out. Of 20,000 to 25,000 clones listed, 90% are singletons. With regard to this clone: What it binds is not known.

The sequencing input was CD4+ effector T cells (CD127+, CD25-, CD137-, CD154-) from PBMCs; culture status not recorded. The chain links TRBV29-1 to TRBJ1-2, with D unclear. This sequence originates from a human donor in good health. The CDR3 coding sequence is TGCAGCGCGTCCGGCGGAAACTATGGCTACACCTTC. Translation gives CSASGGNYGYTF.